One and the same sample provided the 19 T cell receptor beta chains below, sequenced in a study of blood T cell repertoires in COVID-19. The assay was immunoSEQ multiplex PCR, and TCRdb's table has in-frame clones only and misses some. This table has about 380,000 clones, 89% appearing once. Specimen: peripheral blood. These receptors were collected from a man aged 40-55 years with acute or convalescent COVID-19.

This chain joins TRBV7-9 and TRBJ1-6; a weak D match, TRBD1 (6 bases). The germline gives CDR1 SEHNR, CDR2 FQNEAQ (reference sequence). Between the trimmed V and J ends, which lost 6 bases and 14 bases, there was a span of 14 bases. The CDR3 contains 12 residues. The CDR3 DNA reads as TGTGCCAGCAGGGGGACGTCAGGGGCCCTCCACTTT. This translates into CASRGTSGALHF.

The rearrangement uses TRBV27 and TRBJ2-5, with a weak D call TRBD1 (6 bases). Germline V gives CDR1 MNHEY, CDR2 SMNVEV (reference sequence). The CDR3 contains 16 residues. The V and J ends lost 3 bases and 3 bases respectively, with 17 bases between them. The CDR3 DNA follows: TGTGCCAGCAGTTTCCGGATAGGACAGATTAAAGAGACCCAGTACTTC. It translates to CASSFRIGQIKETQYF.

V is TRBV11-3 and J is TRBJ2-1; D is perhaps TRBD2 (6 bases). CDR3 length equals 14 residues. V dropped 5 bases and J dropped 5 bases, with 13 bases sitting between them. The germline gives CDR1 SGHNT, CDR2 YENEEA. The CDR3 sequence is CASSPRGGNNEQFF. The CDR3, as DNA: TGTGCCAGCAGCCCACGGGGAGGAAACAATGAGCAGTTCTTC.

This clone was counted once. This chain links TRBV18 with TRBJ1-1; 7 positions match TRBD1. The CDR3 totals 12 residues. CDR1 and CDR2 from the germline V gene are KGHSH and LQKENI. Trimming took 3 bases from V and 10 from J; bases not matched to a gene: 5. CDR3 sequence: CASSPPTGTAFF. Written as DNA, the CDR3 is TGTGCCAGCTCACCCCCGACAGGGACAGCTTTCTTT.

This clone turned up a few times. For the CDR3, the DNA is TGTGCCAGCAGCCCGACTGGCGGAATTGAAGCTTTCTTT. It specifies CASSPTGGIEAFF. The chain links TRBV7-3 to TRBJ1-1; no reliable D call. This CDR3 is 13 amino acids long. Germline-derived CDR1 and CDR2 are SGHTA and FQGTGA. Deletions cut 5 bases from V and 7 bases from J, with 14 bases between.

This chain links TRBV5-1 with TRBJ2-1; D gene unclear. This CDR3 is 15 amino acids long. Trimming stripped 4 bases from V and 2 bases from J, with 13 bases between. Germline CDR1 SGHRS, CDR2 YFSETQ. The CDR3 DNA is TGCGCCAGCAGCCTCTGGCGGCGAACCTACAATGAGCAGTTCTTC. Translation: CASSLWRRTYNEQFF.

This chain uses TRBV6-5 with TRBJ1-1; D perhaps matches TRBD1 (6 bases). V lost 6 bases, J lost 11 bases, and 25 bases lay in between. The CDR3 totals 15 residues. Germline-derived CDR1 and CDR2 are MNHEY and SVGAGI. Here the CDR3 DNA reads TGTGCCAGCAGACTTCAGACAGGTCCCATGTCTCATGCTTTCTTT. Translation gives CASRLQTGPMSHAFF.

CDR3 protein: CASTNQLRRGGYTF. In nucleotides, the CDR3 is TGCGCCAGCACCAATCAACTCAGGCGGGGTGGCTACACCTTC. The chain links TRBV4-1 to TRBJ1-2; D unclear. CDR1 and CDR2 from the germline V gene are MGHRA and YSYEKL. V lost 7 bases and J lost 7, with 19 bases in between. This CDR3 has 14 amino acids.

The chain recombines TRBV19 with TRBJ2-3; no firm D call. Trimming took off 1 base at V and 4 bases at J, with 9 bases between the two ends. Germline CDR1 LNHDA, CDR2 SQIVND (reference sequence). The CDR3 is 14 residues long. Written as DNA, the CDR3 is TGTGCCAGTAGTATAGGGCCCTCATCAGATACGCAGTATTTT. Translated: CASSIGPSSDTQYF.

This chain links TRBV30 with TRBJ1-2; 8 nucleotides agree with TRBD1. V lost 5 bases and J lost 1; bases outside the gene matches: 9. CDR1 and CDR2 (germline): GTSNPN, SVGIG (reference sequence). The CDR3 has 15 amino acids. The CDR3, as DNA: TGTGCCTGGCGGCCAGGGGGCGCGAATAACTATGGCTACACCTTC. This translates into CAWRPGGANNYGYTF.

The J gene is TRBJ2-7, the V gene TRBV2; D not certain. The length of the CDR3 is 16 residues. CDR1 and CDR2 from the germline V gene are SNHLY and FYNNEI. V was pared by 6 bases and J by 2 bases, with 20 bases between. DNA for the CDR3: TGTGCCAGCAGCCAAAACCTCGCCGAGCCCCCCTACGAGCAGTACTTC. Translating it yields CASSQNLAEPPYEQYF.

This clone was found once. This chain connects TRBV19 to TRBJ2-1; 7 nucleotides align to TRBD2. This CDR3 has 14 residues. Germline V lookup: CDR1 LNHDA, CDR2 SQIVND (reference sequence). J was trimmed by 7 bases and V by 5 bases; bases with no gene match: 8. The CDR3 is CASSLTGGSNEQFF. The CDR3, as DNA: TGTGCCAGTAGTCTCACCGGGGGGTCGAATGAGCAGTTCTTC.

The rearrangement links TRBV19 to TRBJ2-3, with a possible D match to TRBD1 (6 bases). The CDR3 runs to 15 residues. The V and J ends lost 8 bases and 6 bases respectively, with 21 bases between them. The germline V gene encodes CDR1 LNHDA and CDR2 SQIVND (reference sequence). The CDR3 coding sequence is TGTGCCAGTCTACCCGGGACACCCGAGGGGGATACGCAGTATTTT. It yields the protein CASLPGTPEGDTQYF.

The chain recombines TRBV7-2 with TRBJ2-7, with D possibly being TRBD2 (6 bases). The CDR3 sequence is 14 residues long. CDR1 and CDR2 (germline): SGHTA, FQGNSA. The V end lost 0 bases, the J end lost 3 bases, and 9 bases lay between the germline ends. The CDR3 sequence is CASSLAFGGYEQYF. The CDR3 coding sequence is TGTGCCAGCAGCTTAGCCTTCGGGGGCTACGAGCAGTACTTC.

The V call is TRBV10-3, the J call TRBJ2-7; D perhaps matches TRBD2 (6 bases). V lost 6 bases to trimming and J lost 3 bases, with 15 bases between them. Germline V gene data show CDR1 as ENHRY and CDR2 as SYGVKD. The CDR3 spans 14 residues. CDR3 amino acids: CAISGGLSYYEQYF. Written as DNA, the CDR3 is TGTGCCATCAGCGGGGGACTTTCCTACTACGAGCAGTACTTC.

A single count supports this clone. The chain has TRBV28 and TRBJ1-4; D unresolved. The CDR3 spans 13 residues. V dropped 6 bases and J dropped 0 bases, with 5 bases sitting between them. In germline, CDR1 is MDHEN, CDR2 SYDVKM. The CDR3 protein is CASRESTNEKLFF. In DNA, the CDR3 is TGTGCCAGCAGAGAGTCAACTAATGAAAAACTGTTTTTT.

The rearrangement links TRBV9 to TRBJ2-7; 7 nucleotides match TRBD1. With V trimmed by 2 bases and J by 6 bases, 5 bases remained unmatched. The V gene's germline CDR1 is SGDLS and CDR2 YYNGEE. The CDR3 runs 13 residues. The DNA of the CDR3 is TGTGCCAGCAGCGTGCTCGGACAGGCCGAGCAGTACTTC. Protein product: CASSVLGQAEQYF. Together with reference TRBV9 and TRBJ2-7, the CDR3 gives the full variable domain: DSGVTQTPKHLITATGQRVTLRCSPRSGDLSVYWYQQSLDQGLQFLIQYYNGEERAKGNILERFSAQQFPDLHSELNLSSLELGDSALYFCASSVLGQAEQYFGPGTRLTVT.

This clone was picked up many times. The J gene is TRBJ2-7, the V gene TRBV19, with a tentative D call TRBD2 (5 bases). Trimming pared 6 bases from V and 4 bases from J, leaving 22 bases between. The CDR3 length is 16 residues. CDR1 is LNHDA and CDR2 is SQIVND in the germline V gene (reference sequence). In DNA form, the CDR3 reads TGTGCCAGTAGCCCCTCCCCCGGGGAGTGGGCTTACGAGCAGTACTTC. Protein sequence: CASSPSPGEWAYEQYF.

The chain employs TRBV2 and TRBJ1-6; tentative D call: TRBD1 (6 bases). This CDR3 spans 16 amino acids. The V end was cut by 4 bases, the J end by 5 bases, with 15 bases between. Germline values: CDR1 SNHLY, CDR2 FYNNEI. The CDR3 loop reads CASSVPGQPNNSPLHF. The CDR3, as DNA: TGTGCCAGCAGTGTCCCTGGACAGCCCAATAATTCACCCCTCCACTTT.